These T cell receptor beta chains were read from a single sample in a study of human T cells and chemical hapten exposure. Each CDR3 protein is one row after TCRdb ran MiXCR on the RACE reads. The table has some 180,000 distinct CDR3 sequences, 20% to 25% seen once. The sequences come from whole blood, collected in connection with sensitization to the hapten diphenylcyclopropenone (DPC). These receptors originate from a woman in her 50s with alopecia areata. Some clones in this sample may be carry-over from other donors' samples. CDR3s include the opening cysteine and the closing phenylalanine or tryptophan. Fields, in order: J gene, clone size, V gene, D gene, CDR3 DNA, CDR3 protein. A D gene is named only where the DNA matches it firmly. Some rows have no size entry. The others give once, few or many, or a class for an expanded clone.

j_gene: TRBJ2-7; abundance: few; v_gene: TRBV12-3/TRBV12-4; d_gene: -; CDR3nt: TGTGCCAGCAGTCCAGACCCGGTTACGAAGCAGTACTTC; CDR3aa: CASSPDPVTKQYF
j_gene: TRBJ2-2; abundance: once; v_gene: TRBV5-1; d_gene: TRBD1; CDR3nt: TGCGCCAGTACGACAGGGGCGTCCGGGGAGCTGTTTTTT; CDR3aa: CASTTGASGELFF
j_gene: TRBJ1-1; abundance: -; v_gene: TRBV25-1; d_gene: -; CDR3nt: TGTGCCAGCAGTGAACTAACCGGGATCGCTTTCTTT; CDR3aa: CASSELTGIAFF
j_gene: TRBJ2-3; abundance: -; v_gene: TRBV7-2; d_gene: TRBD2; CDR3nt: TGTGCCAGCAGCTTACGGAGCGGGAGCGTGGCAGATACGCAGTATTTT; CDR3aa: CASSLRSGSVADTQYF
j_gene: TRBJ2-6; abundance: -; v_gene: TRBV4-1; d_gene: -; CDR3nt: TGCGCCAGCAGCCAAGTCCAGCTATCTGGGGCCAACGTCCTGACTTTC; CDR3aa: CASSQVQLSGANVLTF
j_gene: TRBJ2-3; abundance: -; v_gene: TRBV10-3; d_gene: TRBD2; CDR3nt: TGTGCCATCAGTGATAGCGGGAGTGAAGATACGCAGTATTTT; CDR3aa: CAISDSGSEDTQYF
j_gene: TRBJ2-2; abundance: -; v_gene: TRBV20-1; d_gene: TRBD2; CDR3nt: TGCAGTGCCTCCTTGCGGGGGTTTTTTGGGGACGGGGAGCTGTTTTTT; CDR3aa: CSASLRGFFGDGELFF
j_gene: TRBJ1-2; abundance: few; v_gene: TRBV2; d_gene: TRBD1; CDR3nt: TGTGCCAGTCGAACCGGGACAGTCGACCTTAACTATGGCTACACCTTC; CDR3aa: CASRTGTVDLNYGYTF
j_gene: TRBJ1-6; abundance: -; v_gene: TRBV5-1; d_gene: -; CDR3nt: TGCGCCAGCAGCTTGGTTGGGGGGAATAATTCACCCCTCCACTTT; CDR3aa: CASSLVGGNNSPLHF
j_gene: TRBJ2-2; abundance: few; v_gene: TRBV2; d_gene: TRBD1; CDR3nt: TGTGCCAGCAGTTCACAGGGGGAACTTGGCGGGGAGCTGTTTTTT; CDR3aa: CASSSQGELGGELFF
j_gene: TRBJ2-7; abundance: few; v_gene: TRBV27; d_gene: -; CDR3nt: TGTGCCAGCAGTTTAGGTGGAGAGGCCTACGAGCAGTACTTC; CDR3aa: CASSLGGEAYEQYF
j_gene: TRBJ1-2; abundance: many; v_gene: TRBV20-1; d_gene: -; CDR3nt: TGCAGTGCTAGAGAAGACAGGAAGTATGGCTACACCTTC; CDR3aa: CSAREDRKYGYTF
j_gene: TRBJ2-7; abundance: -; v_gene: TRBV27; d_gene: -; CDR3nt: TGTGCCAGCAGTTTGGCCGATAGGCGCCGATACGAGCAGTACTTC; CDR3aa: CASSLADRRRYEQYF
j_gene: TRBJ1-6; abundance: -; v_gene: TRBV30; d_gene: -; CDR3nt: TGTGCCTGGAGTTTTGGAGGAGATTCACCCCTCCACTTT; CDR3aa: CAWSFGGDSPLHF
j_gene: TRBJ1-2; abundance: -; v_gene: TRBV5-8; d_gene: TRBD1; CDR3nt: TGTGCCAGCAGCCCGCCTGACAGGGGGTACTACTATGGCTACACCTTC; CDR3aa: CASSPPDRGYYYGYTF
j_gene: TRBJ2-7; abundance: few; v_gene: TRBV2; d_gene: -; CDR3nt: TGTGCCAGCAGTGAGGGACGAAACTACGAGCAGTACTTC; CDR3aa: CASSEGRNYEQYF
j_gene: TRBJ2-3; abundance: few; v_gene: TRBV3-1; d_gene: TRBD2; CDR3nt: TGTGCCAGCAGCCAAGGTGGGAGGGCCAGGGCAGATACGCAGTATTTT; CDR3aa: CASSQGGRARADTQYF
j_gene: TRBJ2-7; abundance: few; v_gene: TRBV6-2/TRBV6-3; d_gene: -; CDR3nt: TGTGCCAGCAGTTACTCGCCGGGACGCTCGGGCGAGCAGTACTTC; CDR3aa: CASSYSPGRSGEQYF
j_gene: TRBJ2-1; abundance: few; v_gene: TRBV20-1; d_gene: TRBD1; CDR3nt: TGCAGTGCTAGTGGGGACAGGGGCAATGAGCAGTTCTTC; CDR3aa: CSASGDRGNEQFF
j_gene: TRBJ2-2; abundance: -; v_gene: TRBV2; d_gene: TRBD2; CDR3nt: TGTGCCAGCACTCCCCAACGGGGGGCCGGGGAGCTGTTTTTT; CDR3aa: CASTPQRGAGELFF
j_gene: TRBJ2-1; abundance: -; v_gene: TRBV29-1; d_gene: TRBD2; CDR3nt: TGCAGCGTTGTGGGACTAGCGGGATCCAATGAGCAGTTCTTC; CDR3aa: CSVVGLAGSNEQFF
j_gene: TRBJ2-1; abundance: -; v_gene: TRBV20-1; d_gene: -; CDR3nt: TGCAGTGCTCCCCCCGCGGGAAGGAGGGCCTACAATGAGCAGTTCTTC; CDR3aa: CSAPPAGRRAYNEQFF
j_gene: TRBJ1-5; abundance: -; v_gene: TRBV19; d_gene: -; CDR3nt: TGTGCCAGTAGTGGCACCCGAGGGGATCAGCCCCAGCATTTT; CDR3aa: CASSGTRGDQPQHF
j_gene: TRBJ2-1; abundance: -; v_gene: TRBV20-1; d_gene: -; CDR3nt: TGCAGTGCCGCCCCGTTAGCGGTGACCGAAGGTCACAATGAGCAGTTCTTC; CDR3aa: CSAAPLAVTEGHNEQFF
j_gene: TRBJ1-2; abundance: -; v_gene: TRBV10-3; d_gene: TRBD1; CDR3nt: TGTGCCATCAGTTTTCGAAGACACCGGGACAGGTCTAACTATGGCTACACCTTC; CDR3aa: CAISFRRHRDRSNYGYTF
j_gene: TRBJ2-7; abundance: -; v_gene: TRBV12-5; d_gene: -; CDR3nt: TGTGCTAGTGGTTTGGCGCTCGCGGGCACTTCCTACGAGCAGTACTTC; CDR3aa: CASGLALAGTSYEQYF
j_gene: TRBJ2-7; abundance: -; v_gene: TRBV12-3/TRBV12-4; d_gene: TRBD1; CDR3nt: TGTGCCAGCAGTTTGACAGGGGTGATTTACGAGCAGTACTTC; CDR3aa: CASSLTGVIYEQYF
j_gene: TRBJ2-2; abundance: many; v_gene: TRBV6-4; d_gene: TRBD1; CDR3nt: TGTGCCAGCAGGGGACAGGGGAACACCGGGGAGCTGTTTTTT; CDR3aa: CASRGQGNTGELFF
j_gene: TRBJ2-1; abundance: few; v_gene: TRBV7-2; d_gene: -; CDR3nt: TGTGCCAGCAGCTTTTGGGGACTCTACAATGAGCAGTTCTTC; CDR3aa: CASSFWGLYNEQFF
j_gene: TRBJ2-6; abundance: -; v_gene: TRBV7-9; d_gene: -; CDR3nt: TGTGCCATCTCCCCGGGGGTCTCCGGGGCCAACGTCCTGACTTTC; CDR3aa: CAISPGVSGANVLTF
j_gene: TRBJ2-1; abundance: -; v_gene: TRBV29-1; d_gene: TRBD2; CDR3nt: TGCAGCGTCGGGGGTGGAGGGGCTAGCGGGTACAATGAGCAGTTCTTC; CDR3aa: CSVGGGGASGYNEQFF
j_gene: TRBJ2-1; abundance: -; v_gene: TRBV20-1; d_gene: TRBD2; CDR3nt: TGCAGTGCTAAAAATCCGGGACTAGCGGGATATGAGCAGTTCTTC; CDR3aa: CSAKNPGLAGYEQFF
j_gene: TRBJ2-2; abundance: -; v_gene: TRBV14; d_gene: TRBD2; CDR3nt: TGTGCCAGCAGGCGCGGACTAGCGGGAGCGAACACCGGGGAGCCGTTTTTT; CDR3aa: CASRRGLAGANTGEPFF
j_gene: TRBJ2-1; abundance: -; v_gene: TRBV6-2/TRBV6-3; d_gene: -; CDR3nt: TGTGCCAGCAGTCGCTACTTGAGCTCCTACAATGAGCAGTTCTTC; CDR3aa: CASSRYLSSYNEQFF
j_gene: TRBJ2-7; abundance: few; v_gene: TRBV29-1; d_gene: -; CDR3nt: TGCAGCGTTGTCCACCCGTACAGGGATTACGAGCAGTACTTC; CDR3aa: CSVVHPYRDYEQYF
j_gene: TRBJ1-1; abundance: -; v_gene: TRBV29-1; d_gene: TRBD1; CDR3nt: TGCAGCTTCCCAGCAGGGGGCATAGGGAACACTGAAGCTTTCTTT; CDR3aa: CSFPAGGIGNTEAFF
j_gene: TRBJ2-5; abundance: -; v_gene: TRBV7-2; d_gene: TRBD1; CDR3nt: TGTGCCAGCAGCCGGACAGGAACACAAGAGACCCAGTACTTC; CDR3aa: CASSRTGTQETQYF
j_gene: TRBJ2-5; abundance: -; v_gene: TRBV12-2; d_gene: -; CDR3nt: TGTGCAAGTCGCTTCGGAGGGAATCGATCCGAGCAAGAGACCCAGTACTTC; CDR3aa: CASRFGGNRSEQETQYF
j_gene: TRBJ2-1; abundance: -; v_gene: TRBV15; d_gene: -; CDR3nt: TGTGCCACCATGGACGGGAACGACAATGAGCAGTTCTTC; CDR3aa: CATMDGNDNEQFF
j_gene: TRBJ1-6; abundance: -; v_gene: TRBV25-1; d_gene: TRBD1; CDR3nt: TGTGCCAGCAGTCCTCGGGGTTTGACAGGGACCCATTCACCCCTCCACTTT; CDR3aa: CASSPRGLTGTHSPLHF
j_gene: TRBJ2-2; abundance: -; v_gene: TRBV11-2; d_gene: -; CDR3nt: TGTGCCAGCAGCCCAGGGCGCTACAGAACCTTTGGCACCGGGGAGCTGTTTTTT; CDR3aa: CASSPGRYRTFGTGELFF
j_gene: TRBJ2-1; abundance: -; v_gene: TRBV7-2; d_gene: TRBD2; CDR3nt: TGTGCCAGCAGCATCTCGGGAGGACCCTACAATGAGCAGTTCTTC; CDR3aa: CASSISGGPYNEQFF
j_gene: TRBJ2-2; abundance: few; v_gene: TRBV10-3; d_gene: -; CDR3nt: TGTGCCATCAGTGAGTCGGTCGGGAACACCGGGGAGCTGTTTTTT; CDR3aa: CAISESVGNTGELFF
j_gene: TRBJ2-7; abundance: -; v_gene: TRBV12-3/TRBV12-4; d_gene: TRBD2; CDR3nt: TGTGCCAGCAGGCAATCGGGAGGCCCCTACGAGCAGTACTTC; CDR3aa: CASRQSGGPYEQYF
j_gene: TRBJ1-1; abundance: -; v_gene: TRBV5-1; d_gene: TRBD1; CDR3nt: TGCGCCAGCAGCCTGCGGACAGGGAAGGATGATGAAGCTTTCTTT; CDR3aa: CASSLRTGKDDEAFF
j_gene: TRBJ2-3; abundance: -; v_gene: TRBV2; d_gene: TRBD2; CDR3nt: TGTGCGAGCAGAGGGTCTAGCGGGAGGTATGATACGCAGTATTTT; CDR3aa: CASRGSSGRYDTQYF
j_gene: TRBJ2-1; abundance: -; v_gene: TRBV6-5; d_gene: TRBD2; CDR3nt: TGTGCCAGCAGTGATCTAGCGGGGGGAAGTTACAATGAGCAGTTCTTC; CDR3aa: CASSDLAGGSYNEQFF